This T cell receptor (gamma chain) was recorded in a study of intestinal T cells in coeliac disease (dated by TCRdb to the early 2020s). About the full investigation: In the TRG cohort, the mean age of coeliac patients was 15 to 16 years compared with almost 55 years for controls, so the coeliac patients were much younger than the controls. A second, larger TCR-gamma (TRG) cohort comprised duodenal biopsies from more than 30 coeliac disease patients and some 20 non-coeliac controls. The TCR-delta (TRD) cohort comprised duodenal biopsies from around eleven coeliac disease patients and around eleven non-coeliac controls. Results and caveats for the whole study, not just this receptor: All 22 biopsies in training were correctly classified by TRD kmer-based clustering, and a leave-one-out accuracy of roughly 91% was reported. Of some 54 biopsies, 51 (approximately 94%) were correctly classified by TRG clustering, which had a reported leave-one-out accuracy of approximately 87%. The coeliac group and the control group were significantly different in age, but an analysis split by age did not give significant classification. FFPE-derived DNA was found to be relatively degraded, and loss of a proportion of TCR sequences in each sample was likely caused by this degradation. There was no way to tell repeated CDR3 amino acid sequences apart from PCR duplicates.

Genomic DNA was extracted with the QIAamp DNA FFPE tissue kit from ten 5-um FFPE scrolls per case. To test whether coeliac disease could be classified from the TCR repertoire, the study used duodenal biopsies that were formalin-fixed paraffin-embedded, fully anonymised, and surplus to diagnostic needs. The CDR3 holds 9 amino acids from the cysteine to the phenylalanine. Of the read, only the CDR3 DNA is kept; its 27 bases are in frame from base 1. The germline V gene supplies CDR1 VENAVY and CDR2 YDSYNSRV. The germline V end is reduced by 3 bases and the J end by 16 bases; junction bases left unmatched: 6. Of note for this clone: The antigen it binds to is not known. Per-base quality was not reported, and no clone a single base away is much larger than it.

Libraries were built with multiplex PCR. The sample was run on an Ion Torrent PGM. The LymphoTrack kit, which has primers carrying Illumina adapters, was used to amplify TRG repertoires from roughly 200 ng of biopsy DNA. After purification with AMPure XP beads and quantification on a 2100 Bioanalyzer, the TRG amplicons were pooled in equimolar amounts. An Ion PGM instrument was used to sequence the TRG libraries. The source study handled its data this way. FastX removed reads in which more than 10% of nucleotides fell below the per-patient third-quartile quality score. IMGT/HighV-QUEST was used to align the reads, assigning V, D and J genes, identifying CDR3 regions and assessing functionality. Sequences were converted to amino acids, and every sequence predicted to be non-functional was removed. The CDR3s were broken into kmers both with and without positional annotation, PCA was run on the kmer frequencies, and the samples were clustered using every one of the 1023 combinations of PCs 1-10. Classification was validated by leave-one-out cross-validation, in which parameters were re-optimised on the remaining samples each time. Shannon diversity was calculated using the vegan R package from repeated random subsamples equal to the lowest read count. After TCRdb called clones again from the public reads with CATT, rows with identical DNA were merged. For this entry, the V and J calls and clone size follow TCRdb and not the study's own pipeline. The sample table holds fewer than 650 gamma-chain clones, of which around 51% were seen once. The top ten clonotypes cover about 20% of the sample.

The V gene is TRGV8 and the J gene is TRGJ1 or TRGJ2. The receptor was isolated from a human donor with celiac disease. The source material was a duodenal biopsy. The CDR3 has the sequence CATWDEDLF. The DNA is TGTGCCACCTGGGATGAGGATCTCTTT.